This TCR beta chain is drawn from a study of blood T cell repertoires in COVID-19. Sequenced by immunoSEQ multiplex PCR; TCRdb stores in-frame clones only, minus some. The sample includes fewer than 200,000 clones, about 86% of them seen just once. This clone was seen only once. The CDR3 sequence is 14 residues long. CDR1 is SGHTA and CDR2 is FQGTGA in the germline V gene. The J segment lost 7 bases and the V segment lost 5 bases, leaving 6 bases of the junction unmatched. The chain couples TRBV7-3 to TRBJ2-2; 8 nucleotides align to TRBD2. Input material: peripheral blood. The receptor's source is a man between 65 and 85 years old with active or convalescent COVID-19. The CDR3 loop reads CASSPPGGGGELFF. Here the CDR3 DNA reads TGTGCCAGCAGCCCACCGGGAGGGGGCGGGGAGCTGTTTTTT.